This T cell receptor beta chain is from a study of metastatic and nonmetastatic thyroid tumors. This clone showed up many times. Its antigen is unknown. A much larger clonotype is one base distant, so this may be a read error. Other nucleotide sequences in the sample specify the same CDR3. Findings and limits, study-wide: Versus benign nodules, malignant thyroid tumors reportedly had significantly higher TCR beta diversity, in blood and tumor.

No patient had received any treatment before thyroid surgery. The CDR3 is 12 amino acids. Germline V gene sequence: CDR1 LNHDA, CDR2 SQIVND (reference sequence). TCRdb reanalyzed the PCR reads via MiXCR. In the table there are more than 65,000 clones, 12% to 15% of which are singletons. This sequence originates from a male donor with papillary thyroid cancer or a benign thyroid nodule (not recorded which). Some clones in this sample may be carry-over from other donors' samples. The J gene is TRBJ1-5, the V gene TRBV19; D uncertain. The sample taken for sequencing was blood. The CDR3 sequence: CASSMGNQPQHF. The CDR3 DNA sequence: TGCGCCAGTAGTATGGGCAATCAGCCCCAGCATTTT.